This T cell receptor beta chain was obtained from a study of blood T cell repertoires in COVID-19. On the study more broadly: Samples of COVID-19 (acute and convalescent) were obtained from the United States, Italy and Spain.

From germline, CDR1 is SQVTM and CDR2 ANQGSEA. This CDR3 is 13 amino acids long. Trimming at V came to 7 bases and at J to 1 base, leaving 2 bases not matched to a gene. Clones were read by immunoSEQ multiplex PCR, and TCRdb kept only the in-frame ones, dropping some. The data contain some 300,000 clones, just under 90% of them singletons. The TCR sequence derives from a woman aged 50 to 65 with COVID-19, enrolled during active disease. The chain combines TRBV29-1 with TRBJ1-3, with TRBD1 matching 9 bases. The sequenced material came from peripheral blood. The CDR3 nucleotides read TGCAGCGGCGGACAGGGGTCTGGAAACACCATATATTTT. Its protein is CSGGQGSGNTIYF.